These 4 T cell receptor beta chains share one sample of origin, sequenced in a study of radiotherapy plus CTLA-4 blockade in lung cancer. Generated by immunoSEQ multiplex PCR, the TCRdb table keeps only in-frame clones and is missing some. The sample consists of about 110,000 clones, 85% to 90% of them appearing once. The sample here was peripheral blood, taken from a patient treated with radiotherapy plus ipilimumab. The source of these receptors is a human donor with non-small cell lung cancer that progressed on radiotherapy plus ipilimumab. Some clones in this sample may be carry-over from other donors' samples.

The gene calls are TRBV4-2 and TRBJ2-7; TRBD1 agrees at 8 bases. CDR1 LGHNA and CDR2 YNFKEQ come from the germline V gene. Trimming cost V 4 bases and J 7 bases; bases outside gene matches: 9. The CDR3 spans 14 residues. CDR3 DNA: TGTGCCAGCAGCCGAAGGACAGGGCTCCTTGAGCAGTACTTC. Residues: CASSRRTGLLEQYF.

J is TRBJ2-7 and V is TRBV19; D unclear. Looked up from germline, CDR1 is LNHDA and CDR2 is SQIVND (reference sequence). Trimming left V 5 bases short and J 6 bases short, with 17 bases between. This CDR3 is 14 amino acids long. The CDR3, as DNA: TGTGCCAGTAGTCCTTGGACCCAGATATCCGAGCAGTACTTC. Translation: CASSPWTQISEQYF.

The rearrangement joins TRBV13 to TRBJ2-2; 7 bases align to TRBD2. In germline, CDR1 is PRHDT, CDR2 FYEKMQ (reference sequence). After removal of 3 bases from V and 4 bases from J, the junction contained 14 bases not matched to a gene. This CDR3 spans 18 amino acids. The CDR3: CASSFYWRGKGRTGELFF. CDR3 DNA sequence: TGTGCCAGCAGCTTCTACTGGCGGGGGAAAGGACGCACCGGGGAGCTGTTTTTT.

The V gene is TRBV7-6, the J gene TRBJ1-1; TRBD1 matches 9 bases. The V gene's germline CDR1 is SGHVS and CDR2 FNYEAQ. V shed 5 bases, J shed 4 bases, and the junction held 8 bases outside the gene matches. There are 15 residues in the CDR3. The CDR3 DNA sequence: TGTGCCAGCAGCCCTACCGGGACAGGGCTCACTGAAGCTTTCTTT. Translating it yields CASSPTGTGLTEAFF.